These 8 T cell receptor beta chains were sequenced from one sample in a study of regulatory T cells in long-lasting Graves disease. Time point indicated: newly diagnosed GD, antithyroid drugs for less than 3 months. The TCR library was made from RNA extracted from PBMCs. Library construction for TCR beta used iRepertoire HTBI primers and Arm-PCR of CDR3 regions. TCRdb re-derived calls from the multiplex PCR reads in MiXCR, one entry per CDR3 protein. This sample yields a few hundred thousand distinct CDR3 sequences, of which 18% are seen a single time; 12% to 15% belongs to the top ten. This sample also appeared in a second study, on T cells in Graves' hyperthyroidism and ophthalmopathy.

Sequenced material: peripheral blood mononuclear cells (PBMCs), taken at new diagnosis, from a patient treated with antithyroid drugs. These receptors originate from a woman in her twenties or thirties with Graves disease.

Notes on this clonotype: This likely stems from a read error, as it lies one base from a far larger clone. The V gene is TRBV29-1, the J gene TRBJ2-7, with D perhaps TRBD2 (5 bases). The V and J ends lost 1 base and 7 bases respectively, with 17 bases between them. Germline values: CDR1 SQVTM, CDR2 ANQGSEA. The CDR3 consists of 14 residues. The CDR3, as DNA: TGCAGCGTTGAAGTAGTGGAGGCGGGCGGTGAGCAGTACTTC. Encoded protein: CSVEVVEAGGEQYF.

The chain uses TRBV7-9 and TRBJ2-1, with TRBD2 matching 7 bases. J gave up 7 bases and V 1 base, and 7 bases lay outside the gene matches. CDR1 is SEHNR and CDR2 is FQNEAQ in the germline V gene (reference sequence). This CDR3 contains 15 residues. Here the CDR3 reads CASSLVAGEGNEQFF. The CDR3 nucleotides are TGTGCCAGCAGCTTAGTCGCGGGAGAAGGTAATGAGCAGTTCTTC.

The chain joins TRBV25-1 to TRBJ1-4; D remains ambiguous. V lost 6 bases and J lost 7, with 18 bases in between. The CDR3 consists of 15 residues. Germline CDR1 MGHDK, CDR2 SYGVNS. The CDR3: CASRERPGPSEKLFF. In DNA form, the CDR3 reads TGTGCCAGCAGGGAACGTCCAGGTCCGAGTGAAAAACTGTTTTTT.

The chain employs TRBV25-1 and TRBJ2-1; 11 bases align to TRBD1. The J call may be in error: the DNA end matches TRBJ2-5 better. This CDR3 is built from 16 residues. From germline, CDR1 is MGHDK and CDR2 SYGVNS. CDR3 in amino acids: CASSEAGTGGQETQYF. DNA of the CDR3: TGTGCCAGCAGTGAGGCCGGGACAGGGGGCCAAGAGACCCAGTACTTC.

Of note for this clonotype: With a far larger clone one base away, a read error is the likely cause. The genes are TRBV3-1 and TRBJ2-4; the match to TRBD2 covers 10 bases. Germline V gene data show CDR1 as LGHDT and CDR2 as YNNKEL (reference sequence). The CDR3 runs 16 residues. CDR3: CASSQDPSGGAGERFF. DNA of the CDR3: TGTGCCAGCAGCCAAGATCCCAGCGGGGGGGCCGGTGAGCGGTTCTTC.

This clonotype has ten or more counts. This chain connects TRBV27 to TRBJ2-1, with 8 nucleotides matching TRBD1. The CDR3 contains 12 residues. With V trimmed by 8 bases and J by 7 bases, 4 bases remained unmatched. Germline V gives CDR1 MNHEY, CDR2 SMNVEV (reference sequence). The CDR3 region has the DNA TGTGCCAGCCAGGGGGCGATAAATGAGCAGTTCTTC. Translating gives CASQGAINEQFF.

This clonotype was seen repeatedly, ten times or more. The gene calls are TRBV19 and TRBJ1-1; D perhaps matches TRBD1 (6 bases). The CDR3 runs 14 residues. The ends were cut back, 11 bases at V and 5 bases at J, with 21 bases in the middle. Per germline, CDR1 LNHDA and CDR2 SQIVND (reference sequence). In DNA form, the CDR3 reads TGTGCCTCTAGGGAGGGAAGGGGGGAGACTGAAGCTTTCTTT. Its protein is CASREGRGETEAFF. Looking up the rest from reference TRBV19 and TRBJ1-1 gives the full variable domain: DGGITQSPKYLFRKEGQNVTLSCEQNLNHDAMYWYRQDPGQGLRLIYYSQIVNDFQKGDIAEGYSVSREKKESFPLTVTSAQKNPTAFYLCASREGRGETEAFFGQGTRLTVV.

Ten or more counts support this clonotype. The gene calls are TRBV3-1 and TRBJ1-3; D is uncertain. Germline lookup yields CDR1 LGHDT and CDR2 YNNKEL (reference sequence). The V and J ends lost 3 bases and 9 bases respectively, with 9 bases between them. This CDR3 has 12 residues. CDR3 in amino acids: CASSQTQSTIYF. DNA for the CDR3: TGTGCCAGCAGCCAGACTCAATCCACCATATATTTT.